This T cell receptor (beta chain) was sequenced during a study of sequential checkpoint blockade in melanoma (dated by TCRdb to the late 2010s). With regard to the full study: Patients were assigned by 1:1 randomization to either first-line nivolumab followed by ipilimumab (arm A) or ipilimumab followed by nivolumab (arm B). Maintenance nivolumab came after each of the two trial sequences. Paper-wide results and their limitations: Validation of the response-prediction model combining TCR metrics and mutation burden is needed in larger, independent patient cohorts.

In light of the paper, this sample's treatment or condition label describes: randomized to nivolumab then ipilimumab (arm A) or the reverse (arm B). Prior DNA-damaging chemotherapy had not been received by any trial patient. A FACS Aria II flow cytometer was used to sort live CD3+CD8+ cells that were negative for CD19 and CD56 from thawed PBMCs. CheckMate 064, a randomized, open-label phase II trial of sequential checkpoint blockade, was the source of the samples, all of which came from patients with melanoma. Leukapheresis was used to collect peripheral blood mononuclear cells, which were then purified with Ficoll-Paque and frozen in human serum with roughly 10% DMSO. Immediately after sorting, the purity of sorted blood CD3+CD8+ cells was verified to be >95%, after which DNA was extracted. TCRbeta CDR3 regions were immunosequenced from genomic DNA with the immunoSEQ Assay. Prior to high-throughput sequencing, genomic DNA was amplified by bias-controlled multiplex PCR. On the study's bioinformatics: To quantify the absolute abundance of each unique TCRbeta CDR3 region, the sequences were collapsed and filtered. Clonality, defined as 1 minus Pielou's evenness, was calculated using only productive rearrangements. A previously published method was used to identify clones with significantly greater frequencies in on-treatment samples than in baseline samples. TCRdb retrieved this table from immuneACCESS and kept in-frame rearrangements only. Not all clones are present; in checked studies, unresolved V genes account for under half, and no reason is known for the remainder. The DNA was the basis for D and trimming; V, J and clone size are from that table. The sample has approximately 34,000 clones on record, almost 85% of them singletons. The ten top clones hold around 5.8% of the sample.

Comments on this clone: Its recognized antigen is unknown. No base quality values were provided; no much bigger clone lies one nucleotide off.

The sample was CD8+ T cells sorted from blood (inferred from file names), taken from a patient given nivolumab and ipilimumab in sequence. The clonotype comes from a human donor with melanoma.

The DNA reads as follows: TGTGCCAGCACACACAGGGATCTTAAGGACACCGGGGAGCTGTTTTTT. Its protein reads: CASTHRDLKDTGELFF. The receptor chain draws on TRBV28 and TRBJ2-2; TRBD1 is possibly the D segment (6 matching bases). The CDR3 runs 16 residues from the cysteine to the phenylalanine. Solely the CDR3 DNA is kept, with 48 bases framed from the first base. A distance of 18 bases separates the germline ends of V and J, which lose 7 bases and 3 bases respectively. As encoded in the germline V gene, CDR1 is MDHEN while CDR2 is SYDVKM.